Presented here are 6 T cell receptor beta chains from one specimen sequenced in a study of molecular identifiers for immune sequencing clone quantification. A single record per CDR3 protein comes from TCRdb applying MiXCR to the PCR reads. The sample carries approximately 550,000 distinct CDR3 sequences, around a fifth recorded once. The sample was naive CD8+ T cells from blood, with Jurkat cell RNA spiked in. Specified subset: FACS-sorted CD8+CD4-CCR7+CD45RA+ naive T cells. These TCRs come from a human donor in good health. Some libraries in this study had Jurkat cell RNA spiked in.

In its sample, this clonotype was seen a few times. The CDR3 is CASSLARPVTEAFF. In DNA form, the CDR3 reads TGTGCCAGCAGCTTGGCGCGGCCAGTCACTGAAGCTTTCTTT. The J gene is TRBJ1-1, the V gene TRBV5-5, with D unresolved. Germline CDR1 SGHKS, CDR2 YYEKEE (reference sequence). V dropped 0 bases and J dropped 4 bases, with 10 bases sitting between them. The CDR3 extends over 14 amino acids.

In its sample, this clonotype was seen many times. The chain carries TRBV7-2 and TRBJ2-3, with D possibly matching TRBD2 (5 bases). The CDR3 loop spans 15 amino acids. The germline V gene encodes CDR1 SGHTA and CDR2 FQGNSA. The ends were cut back, 4 bases at V and 1 base at J, with 12 bases in the middle. The CDR3 DNA is TGTGCCAGCAGCTGGGCCCTCGGGGGCACAGATACGCAGTATTTT. Its translation: CASSWALGGTDTQYF.

This clonotype was observed a few times. The V and J genes are TRBV4-3 and TRBJ1-2; D is unresolved. Trimming took off 0 bases at V and 0 bases at J, with 5 bases between the two ends. This CDR3 spans 14 amino acids. Germline lookup yields CDR1 LGHNA and CDR2 YSLEER. Here the CDR3 reads CASSQDIANYGYTF. CDR3 DNA: TGCGCCAGCAGCCAAGATATAGCTAACTATGGCTACACCTTC.

About this clonotype itself: This may be a read error: a much more frequent sequence differs by one nucleotide. The CDR3 coding sequence is TGTGCCAGCAGCTTAGCGGGAGGTTGGGAGCAGTGCTTC. Its translation is CASSLAGGWEQCF. The chain couples TRBV7-9 to TRBJ2-7; weak D call: TRBD2 (6 bases). This CDR3 contains 13 residues. Germline CDR1 and CDR2: SEHNR and FQNEAQ (reference sequence).

This sequence joins TRBV19 and TRBJ2-7, with 7 bases that match TRBD2. The CDR3 runs to 15 residues. With 4 bases clipped from V and 2 bases from J, the junction kept 8 bases outside the gene matches. From germline, CDR1 is LNHDA and CDR2 SQIVND (reference sequence). DNA of the CDR3: TGTGCCAGTAGTACATATAGCGGGTCCACCTACGAGCAGTACTTC. Translation gives CASSTYSGSTYEQYF.

The table lists this clonotype with a few counts. The rearrangement links TRBV2 to TRBJ2-5; weak D call: TRBD2 (6 bases). The germline V gene has CDR1 SNHLY and CDR2 FYNNEI. The CDR3 consists of 12 residues. V was shortened by 8 bases and J by 2 bases, with 9 bases between the two germline ends. CDR3 in amino acids: CASWTTQETQYF. CDR3 sequence (DNA): TGTGCCAGCTGGACTACACAAGAGACCCAGTACTTC.